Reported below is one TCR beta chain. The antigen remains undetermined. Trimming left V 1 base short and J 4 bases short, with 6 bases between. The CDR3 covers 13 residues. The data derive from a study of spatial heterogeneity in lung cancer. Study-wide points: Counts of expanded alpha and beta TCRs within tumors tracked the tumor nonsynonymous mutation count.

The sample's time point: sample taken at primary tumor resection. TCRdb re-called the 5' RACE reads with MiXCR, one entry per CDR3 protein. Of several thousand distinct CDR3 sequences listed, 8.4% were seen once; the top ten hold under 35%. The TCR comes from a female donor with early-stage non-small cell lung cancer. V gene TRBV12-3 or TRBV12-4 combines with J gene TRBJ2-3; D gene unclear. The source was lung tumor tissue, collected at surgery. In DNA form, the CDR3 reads TGTGCCAGCAGTTTAGACGGGCCAGATACGCAGTATTTT. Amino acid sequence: CASSLDGPDTQYF.